The sequence of this T cell receptor beta chain was determined in a study of T cells expressing NK-cell markers. At the level of the study: Source material for TCR beta repertoires consisted of sorted CD3+CD56+NKG2C+, CD3+CD56+NKG2C- and CD3+CD56-NKG2C+ T cells. Overall study findings and caveats: Of CD8+ T cells, roughly 1.0-7.0% belonged to dominant NKG2C+ clonotypes in five or six donors.

Of note for this clonotype: No antigen is known for it.

What made the TCR beta cDNA was 5'RACE template switching with UMIs. TCRdb re-called the 5' RACE reads; every CDR3 protein appears as one record, without DNA. The sample data list about 440,000 distinct CDR3 sequences. CDR3 length: 14 residues. Germline V CDR1 and CDR2: SQVTM, ANQGSEA. Sequencing input: blood T cells: a sorted CD56 or NKG2C T cell subset, CD4+ or CD8+ T cells, or bulk PBMC T cells (not recorded which). The rearrangement links TRBV29-1 to TRBJ2-1. The origin of this receptor is a woman between 18 and 69 years old in good health. The CDR3 loop reads CSVGSVSSYNEQFF.